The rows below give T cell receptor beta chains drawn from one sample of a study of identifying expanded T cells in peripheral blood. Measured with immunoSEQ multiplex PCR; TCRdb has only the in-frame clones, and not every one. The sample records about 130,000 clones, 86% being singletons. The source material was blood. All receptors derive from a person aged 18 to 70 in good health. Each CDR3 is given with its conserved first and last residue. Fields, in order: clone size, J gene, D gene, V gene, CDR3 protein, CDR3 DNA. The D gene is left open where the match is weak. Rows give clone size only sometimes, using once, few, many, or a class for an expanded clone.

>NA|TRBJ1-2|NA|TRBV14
CASSQYRESGYGYTF
TGTGCCAGCAGCCAATATAGGGAATCCGGTTATGGCTACACCTTC
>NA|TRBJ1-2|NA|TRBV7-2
CASSLEGRRGYTF
TGTGCCAGCAGCTTAGAGGGTCGCCGGGGCTACACCTTC
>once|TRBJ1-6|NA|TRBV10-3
CAISGTDSISPLHF
TGTGCCATCAGTGGGACAGACTCTATTTCACCCCTCCACTTT
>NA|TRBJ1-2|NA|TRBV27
CASSLWADYGYTF
TGTGCCAGCAGTTTATGGGCGGACTATGGCTACACCTTC
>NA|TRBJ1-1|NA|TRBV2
CASRGDGPNTEAFF
TGTGCCAGCAGGGGAGACGGGCCGAACACTGAAGCTTTCTTT
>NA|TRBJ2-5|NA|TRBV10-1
CASSDRIGPLETQYF
TGCGCCAGCAGTGATCGGATAGGACCTCTAGAGACCCAGTACTTC
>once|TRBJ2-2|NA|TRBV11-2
CASSLWGHGTGELFF
TGTGCCAGCAGCTTATGGGGGCATGGCACCGGGGAGCTGTTTTTT
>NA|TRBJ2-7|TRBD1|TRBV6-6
CASSSLTGTGSYEQYF
TGTGCCAGCAGTTCCCTCACCGGGACAGGGTCCTACGAGCAGTACTTC
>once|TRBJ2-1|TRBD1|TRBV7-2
CASSLGQGINEQFF
TGTGCCAGCAGCTTAGGACAGGGCATCAATGAGCAGTTCTTC
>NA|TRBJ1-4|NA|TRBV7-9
CASSFGRNEKLFF
TGTGCCAGCAGCTTCGGACGGAATGAAAAACTGTTTTTT
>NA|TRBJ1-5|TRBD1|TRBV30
CAWSQMTGGGNQPQHF
TGTGCCTGGAGCCAGATGACAGGGGGCGGCAATCAGCCCCAGCATTTT
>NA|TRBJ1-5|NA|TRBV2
CASRYWGTQPQHF
TGTGCCAGCAGGTATTGGGGGACTCAGCCCCAGCATTTT
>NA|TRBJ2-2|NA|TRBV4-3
CASSQQGLNTGELFF
TGCGCCAGCAGCCAGCAAGGTTTGAACACCGGGGAGCTGTTTTTT
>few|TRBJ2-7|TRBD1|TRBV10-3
CAISPQGLEQYF
TGTGCCATCAGTCCACAGGGGCTGGAGCAGTACTTC
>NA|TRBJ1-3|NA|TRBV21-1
CASSKGTEIVSGNTIYF
TGTGCCAGCAGCAAAGGAACTGAGATCGTCTCTGGAAACACCATATATTTT
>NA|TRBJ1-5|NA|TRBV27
CASSNGGYQPQHF
TGTGCCAGCAGTAATGGCGGATATCAGCCCCAGCATTTT
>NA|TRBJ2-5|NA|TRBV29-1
CSVQGPGETQYF
TGCAGCGTTCAAGGGCCTGGAGAGACCCAGTACTTC
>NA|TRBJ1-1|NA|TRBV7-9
CASSLVQGLTEAFF
TGTGCCAGCAGCTTAGTTCAGGGGCTTACTGAAGCTTTCTTT
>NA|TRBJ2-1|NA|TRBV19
CASSIDDSSYNEQFF
TGTGCCAGTAGTATAGATGACAGTTCCTACAATGAGCAGTTCTTC
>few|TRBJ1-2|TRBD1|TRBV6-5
CATLRGTGSSGYTF
TGTGCCACCCTGAGAGGGACAGGGAGTTCTGGCTACACCTTC